The 15 T cell receptor beta chains reported below all come from one sample, sequenced in a study of cytomegalovirus exposure and HLA in healthy donors. PCR primers comprised 60 Vbeta and 13 Jbeta primers. The assay was immunoSEQ multiplex PCR, and TCRdb's table has in-frame clones only and misses some. The data hold about 120,000 clones, with roughly 80% observed a single time. The sequenced material came from PBMCs. These receptors all stem from a woman aged 30 to 39 in good health and CMV-seronegative.

This chain joins TRBV7-6 and TRBJ2-7; TRBD1 aligns across 10 bases. Germline-derived CDR1 and CDR2 are SGHVS and FNYEAQ. CDR3 length equals 15 residues. Unmatched junction bases numbered 6, after V lost 3 bases and J lost 4 bases. Written as DNA, the CDR3 is TGTGCCAGCAGCTTGGGACAGGGGTTAAAGTACGAGCAGTACTTC. This gives the protein CASSLGQGLKYEQYF.

This clone was seen once. This rearrangement joins TRBV27 to TRBJ1-2; no clear D gene. V lost 3 bases and J 1 base, leaving 6 bases between the germline ends. The CDR3 is made up of 13 amino acids. Per germline, CDR1 MNHEY and CDR2 SMNVEV (reference sequence). CDR3 amino acids: CASSLRSNYGYTF. The CDR3 region has the DNA TGTGCCAGCAGTTTGAGGAGTAACTATGGCTACACCTTC.

The rearrangement links TRBV4-3 to TRBJ1-2; no clear D. The CDR3 has 15 residues. Trimming cost V 2 bases and J 8 bases, with 18 bases left between them. CDR1 and CDR2 (germline): LGHNA, YSLEER. DNA of the CDR3: TGCGCCAGCAGCCAACACCGGGGAGGGCGAGGGGGCTACACCTTC. Encoded protein: CASSQHRGGRGGYTF.

Comment on this clone: The sample has other DNA sequences that encode this CDR3 too. The chain joins TRBV29-1 to TRBJ1-2; the D gene is possibly TRBD1 (6 bases). Germline V gene sequence: CDR1 SQVTM, CDR2 ANQGSEA. This CDR3 region has 14 residues. V lost 1 base, J lost 2 bases, and 11 bases lay in between. CDR3 sequence reads: CSVEGRGQNYGYTF. The DNA of the CDR3 is TGCAGCGTTGAAGGCAGGGGACAAAACTATGGCTACACCTTC.

V usage is TRBV2 and J usage is TRBJ1-6; 7 bases are a match to TRBD1. The CDR3 is 12 residues long. Losses at the gene ends were 8 bases for V and 13 bases for J; bases not matched to a gene: 8. CDR1 is SNHLY, CDR2 FYNNEI, per germline. Here the CDR3 DNA reads TGTGCCAGCCGGGACAGCTTGTCTCCCCTCCACTTT. This encodes CASRDSLSPLHF. The whole variable domain, remainder taken from reference TRBV2 and TRBJ1-6, is EPEVTQTPSHQVTQMGQEVILRCVPISNHLYFYWYRQILGQKVEFLVSFYNNEISEKSEIFDDQFSVERPDGSNFTLKIRSTKLEDSAMYFCASRDSLSPLHFGNGTRLTVT.

This chain connects TRBV28 to TRBJ2-7; D remains unclear. Trimming cost V 2 bases and J 9 bases, with 11 bases left between them. This CDR3 contains 12 residues. Germline CDR1 reads MDHEN; CDR2 reads SYDVKM. The CDR3 region is CASSLPQLAQYF. Written as DNA, the CDR3 is TGTGCCAGCAGTTTACCCCAGTTGGCGCAGTACTTC. The entire variable domain, with the rest obtained from reference TRBV28 and TRBJ2-7, is as follows: DVKVTQSSRYLVKRTGEKVFLECVQDMDHENMFWYRQDPGLGLRLIYFSYDVKMKEKGDIPEGYSVSREKKERFSLILESASTNQTSMYLCASSLPQLAQYFGPGTRLTVT.

The chain uses TRBV20-1 and TRBJ2-3; D remains unclear. The length of the CDR3 is 11 residues. Germline V gene lookup returns CDR1 DFQATT and CDR2 SNEGSKA (reference sequence). V was pared by 1 base and J by 6 bases, with 5 bases between. The CDR3 loop reads CSARVMDTQYF. CDR3 nucleotides: TGCAGTGCTAGAGTCATGGATACGCAGTATTTT.

The chain couples TRBV6-5 to TRBJ2-5, with TRBD1 identical over 8 bases. Trimming cost V 5 bases and J 1 base; bases outside gene matches: 6. Germline V gene lookup returns CDR1 MNHEY and CDR2 SVGAGI. The CDR3 has 15 amino acids. The CDR3 coding sequence is TGTGCCAGCAGTCGGACAGGGAGTCCCCAAGAGACCCAGTACTTC. Its protein product is CASSRTGSPQETQYF.

This chain uses TRBV11-2 with TRBJ1-1; no clear D gene. Germline CDR1 and CDR2: SGHAT and FQNNGV. Trimming stripped 1 base from V and 0 bases from J, with 9 bases between. The CDR3 extends over 15 amino acids. The CDR3 sequence: CASSLVGYMNTEAFF. CDR3 nucleotides: TGTGCCAGCAGCTTAGTCGGGTACATGAACACTGAAGCTTTCTTT.

For the CDR3, the DNA is TGTGCCAGCAGCTTACGGGGGAATCCAAGGCAGTTCTTC. Its protein is CASSLRGNPRQFF. The V and J genes are TRBV5-6 and TRBJ2-1, with TRBD2 as a possible D gene (6 bases). Germline values: CDR1 SGHDT, CDR2 YYEEEE. This CDR3 spans 13 amino acids. Trimming stripped 2 bases from V and 12 bases from J, with 15 bases between.

The V and J genes are TRBV19 and TRBJ2-6, with no clear D. Deletions cut 7 bases from V and 3 bases from J, with 10 bases between. The CDR3 runs 14 residues. Germline assignment: CDR1 LNHDA and CDR2 SQIVND (reference sequence). CDR3 sequence: CASIETLGANVLTF. The CDR3, as DNA: TGTGCCAGTATCGAAACTCTTGGGGCCAACGTCCTGACTTTC.

The chain has TRBV19 and TRBJ1-1, with 7 positions matching TRBD1. V was clipped by 4 bases and J by 3 bases; unmatched bases: 8. Germline V gene sequence: CDR1 LNHDA, CDR2 SQIVND (reference sequence). The CDR3 runs 15 residues. As DNA, the CDR3 is TGTGCCAGTAGTACCCCGACAGGGTGGCACACTGAAGCTTTCTTT. It translates to CASSTPTGWHTEAFF. The full variable domain, in which reference TRBV19 and TRBJ1-1 provide the parts outside the CDR3, is DGGITQSPKYLFRKEGQNVTLSCEQNLNHDAMYWYRQDPGQGLRLIYYSQIVNDFQKGDIAEGYSVSREKKESFPLTVTSAQKNPTAFYLCASSTPTGWHTEAFFGQGTRLTVV.

The chain combines TRBV2 with TRBJ2-3, with 13 bases that match TRBD2. The length of the CDR3 is 16 residues. V shed 6 bases, J shed 6 bases, and the junction held 9 bases outside the gene matches. Germline V gene sequence: CDR1 SNHLY, CDR2 FYNNEI. The DNA of the CDR3 is TGTGCCAGCAGCAGACTAGCGGGGGGCCCAGGTGATACGCAGTATTTT. Encoded protein: CASSRLAGGPGDTQYF.

V is TRBV7-6 and J is TRBJ2-3; TRBD1 matches 11 bases. Germline CDR1 SGHVS, CDR2 FNYEAQ. CDR3 length equals 17 residues. Trimming at V came to 0 bases and at J to 6 bases, leaving 8 bases not matched to a gene. CDR3 amino acids: CASSLAPDRGLSDTQYF. CDR3 nucleotide sequence: TGTGCCAGCAGCTTAGCCCCGGACAGGGGGCTATCGGATACGCAGTATTTT.

The rearrangement links TRBV4-2 to TRBJ2-5; D is unclear. CDR1 and CDR2 (germline): LGHNA, YNFKEQ. This CDR3 region has 13 residues. The V gene lost 1 base and the J gene lost 4 bases, with 7 bases spanning the gap. DNA for the CDR3: TGTGCCAGCAGCCAAGTGGGCAGAGAGACCCAGTACTTC. Translation: CASSQVGRETQYF.